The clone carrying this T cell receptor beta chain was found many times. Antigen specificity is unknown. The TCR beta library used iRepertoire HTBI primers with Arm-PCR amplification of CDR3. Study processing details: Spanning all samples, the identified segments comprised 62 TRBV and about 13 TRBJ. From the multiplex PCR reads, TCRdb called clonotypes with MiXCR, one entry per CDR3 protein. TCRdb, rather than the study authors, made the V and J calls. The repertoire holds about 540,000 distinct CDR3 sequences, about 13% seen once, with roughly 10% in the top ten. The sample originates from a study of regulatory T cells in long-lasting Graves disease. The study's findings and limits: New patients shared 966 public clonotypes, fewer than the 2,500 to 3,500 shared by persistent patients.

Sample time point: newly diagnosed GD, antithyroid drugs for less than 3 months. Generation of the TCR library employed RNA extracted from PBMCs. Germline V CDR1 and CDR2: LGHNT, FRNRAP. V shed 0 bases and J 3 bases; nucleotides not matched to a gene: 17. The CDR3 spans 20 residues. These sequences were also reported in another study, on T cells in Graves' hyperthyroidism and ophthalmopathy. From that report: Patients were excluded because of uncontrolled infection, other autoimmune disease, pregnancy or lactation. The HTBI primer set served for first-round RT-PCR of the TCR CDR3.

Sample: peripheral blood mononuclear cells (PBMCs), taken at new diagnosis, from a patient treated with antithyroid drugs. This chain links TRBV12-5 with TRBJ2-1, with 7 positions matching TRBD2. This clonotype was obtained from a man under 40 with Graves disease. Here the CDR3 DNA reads TGTGCTAGTGGTTTGGTACTGTGGGGAGGGATGGCTAGCGGCTACAATGAGCAGTTCTTC. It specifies CASGLVLWGGMASGYNEQFF.